The clone carrying this T cell receptor (beta chain) occurred many times. Its cognate antigen is unknown. Trimming removed 5 bases from V and 4 bases from J, with 11 bases in between. The CDR3 has 14 amino acids. Looked up from germline, CDR1 is SGHTA and CDR2 is FQGNSA. This sample stems from a study of post-analysis software for immune sequencing data. At the level of the study: Multiple sclerosis in the patients followed relapsing-remitting, secondary progressive and progressive-relapsing courses.

Sequencing libraries made from TCR beta cDNA carried unique molecular identifiers. TCRdb re-called the PCR reads through MiXCR, storing one row per CDR3 protein. The data contain hundreds of thousands of distinct CDR3 sequences, approximately 42% of them singletons. General study results and limits: Comparison with controls showed significantly lower normalized Chao1 diversity in multiple sclerosis patients. F measure showed strong co-clustering of same-batch samples. Patients showed TRBV5-6, TRBV5-1 and TRBV20-1 among five TRBV segments more frequent than in controls.

The receptor comes from a girl aged 2 to 9 with multiple sclerosis. The sequenced material came from blood. The chain is built from TRBV7-2 and TRBJ1-4; D gene ambiguous. The CDR3 here is CASSPGRYNEKLFF. In DNA, the CDR3 is TGTGCCAGCAGCCCCGGACGCTATAATGAAAAACTGTTTTTT.